Listed below are T cell receptor beta chains from one sample, sequenced in a study of blood T cell repertoires in COVID-19. The protocol was immunoSEQ multiplex PCR, while the TCRdb copy is restricted to in-frame clones and leaves out a portion. The data contain around 26,000 clones, 75% to 90% of them seen just once; the ten biggest clones take up over 8%. The sample taken for sequencing was peripheral blood. The source of these receptors is a human donor in a cohort sampled during active COVID-19. CDR3s include the opening cysteine and the closing phenylalanine or tryptophan. The order of the fields is clone size, V gene, J gene, D gene, CDR3 protein, CDR3 DNA. A D gene is named only where the DNA matches it firmly. Size is omitted from some rows. Given values are once, few, many or a class for expanded clones.

abundance: -; v_gene: TRBV11-2; j_gene: TRBJ2-7; d_gene: -; CDR3aa: CASRDHGGAYEQYF; CDR3nt: TGTGCCAGCAGAGATCACGGAGGGGCGTACGAGCAGTACTTC
abundance: -; v_gene: TRBV7-2; j_gene: TRBJ1-5; d_gene: -; CDR3aa: CASSLGRPKNQPQHF; CDR3nt: TGTGCCAGCAGCTTAGGGAGGCCCAAGAACCAGCCCCAGCATTTT
abundance: -; v_gene: TRBV7-9; j_gene: TRBJ1-2; d_gene: TRBD1; CDR3aa: CASSFTGAVYYGYTF; CDR3nt: TGTGCCAGCAGCTTCACAGGGGCTGTGTACTATGGCTACACCTTC
abundance: -; v_gene: TRBV29-1; j_gene: TRBJ2-7; d_gene: TRBD1; CDR3aa: CSVSRQGAYEQYF; CDR3nt: TGCAGCGTTTCTCGGCAGGGGGCGTACGAGCAGTACTTC
abundance: few; v_gene: TRBV6-6; j_gene: TRBJ2-7; d_gene: TRBD2; CDR3aa: CASSYGGEGSYEQYF; CDR3nt: TGTGCCAGCAGTTACGGGGGGGAAGGCTCCTACGAGCAGTACTTC
abundance: -; v_gene: TRBV5-1; j_gene: TRBJ2-3; d_gene: -; CDR3aa: CASKGTGSSGRAEDTQYF; CDR3nt: TGCGCCAGCAAAGGGACAGGGTCGAGCGGGAGGGCCGAGGATACGCAGTATTTT
abundance: -; v_gene: TRBV6-6; j_gene: TRBJ2-1; d_gene: -; CDR3aa: CASSYTQGPPNEQFF; CDR3nt: TGTGCCAGCAGTTACACTCAGGGCCCCCCCAATGAGCAGTTCTTC
abundance: -; v_gene: TRBV9; j_gene: TRBJ2-1; d_gene: TRBD1; CDR3aa: CASSHSVDRGPYNEQFF; CDR3nt: TGTGCCAGCAGCCATTCGGTGGACAGGGGTCCCTACAATGAGCAGTTCTTC
abundance: few; v_gene: TRBV28; j_gene: TRBJ1-5; d_gene: TRBD1; CDR3aa: CASSLFRDRVNQPQHF; CDR3nt: TGTGCCAGCAGTTTATTTAGGGACAGGGTGAATCAGCCCCAGCATTTT
abundance: -; v_gene: TRBV2; j_gene: TRBJ2-7; d_gene: -; CDR3aa: CASSEALRARVYEQYF; CDR3nt: -
abundance: -; v_gene: TRBV5-6; j_gene: TRBJ1-1; d_gene: -; CDR3aa: CASSLPAGTAFF; CDR3nt: TGTGCCAGCAGCTTGCCCGCAGGTACAGCTTTCTTT
abundance: -; v_gene: TRBV7-9; j_gene: TRBJ2-1; d_gene: TRBD1; CDR3aa: CASSFLTGGGNEQFF; CDR3nt: TGTGCCAGCAGCTTTCTAACAGGGGGCGGCAATGAGCAGTTCTTC
abundance: -; v_gene: TRBV15; j_gene: TRBJ2-7; d_gene: TRBD1; CDR3aa: CATSTHRGQGSEQYF; CDR3nt: TGTGCCACCAGCACCCACCGCGGACAGGGAAGCGAGCAGTACTTC
abundance: -; v_gene: TRBV4-2; j_gene: TRBJ1-6; d_gene: TRBD1; CDR3aa: CASSQEGNRQGYSPLHF; CDR3nt: TGTGCCAGCAGCCAAGAAGGCAACAGACAGGGCTACTCACCCCTCCACTTT
abundance: -; v_gene: TRBV4-2; j_gene: TRBJ1-1; d_gene: -; CDR3aa: CASSQGGRQNTEAFF; CDR3nt: TGTGCCAGCAGCCAAGGGGGCCGGCAGAACACTGAAGCTTTCTTT
abundance: -; v_gene: TRBV12-3/TRBV12-4; j_gene: TRBJ1-5; d_gene: TRBD1; CDR3aa: CASRDREAQPQHF; CDR3nt: TGTGCCAGCAGGGACAGGGAGGCTCAGCCCCAGCATTTT
abundance: once; v_gene: TRBV27; j_gene: TRBJ2-5; d_gene: TRBD1; CDR3aa: CASSPPGQKQSAQYF; CDR3nt: TGTGCCAGCAGTCCTCCGGGACAGAAGCAATCGGCCCAGTACTTC
abundance: -; v_gene: TRBV24-1; j_gene: TRBJ2-3; d_gene: TRBD1; CDR3aa: CATGQGSTDTQYF; CDR3nt: TGTGCCACCGGACAGGGTAGCACAGATACGCAGTATTTT
abundance: -; v_gene: TRBV15; j_gene: TRBJ2-7; d_gene: -; CDR3aa: CATSRGSGGSYEQYF; CDR3nt: TGTGCCACCAGCAGAGGTTCAGGAGGCTCCTACGAGCAGTACTTC
abundance: -; v_gene: TRBV5-1; j_gene: TRBJ2-3; d_gene: TRBD2; CDR3aa: CASREGADTQYF; CDR3nt: TGCGCCTCCAGGGAGGGCGCAGATACGCAGTATTTT
abundance: -; v_gene: TRBV7-2; j_gene: TRBJ2-3; d_gene: TRBD2; CDR3aa: CASSFGPAGMRTDTQYF; CDR3nt: TGTGCCAGCAGCTTTGGTCCAGCGGGGATGAGAACAGATACGCAGTATTTT
abundance: -; v_gene: TRBV18; j_gene: TRBJ1-2; d_gene: -; CDR3aa: CASSRESVDGYTF; CDR3nt: TGTGCCAGCTCACGGGAGAGTGTGGATGGCTACACCTTC
abundance: few; v_gene: TRBV7-2; j_gene: TRBJ2-2; d_gene: TRBD1; CDR3aa: CASSSRQGHTGELFF; CDR3nt: TGTGCCAGCAGCTCTCGACAGGGTCACACCGGGGAGCTGTTTTTT
abundance: few; v_gene: TRBV19; j_gene: TRBJ1-1; d_gene: -; CDR3aa: CASSISHSGATEAFF; CDR3nt: TGTGCCAGTAGTATATCTCATTCCGGAGCCACTGAAGCTTTCTTT
abundance: -; v_gene: TRBV7-2; j_gene: TRBJ2-5; d_gene: TRBD2; CDR3aa: CASSPTAGNRETQYF; CDR3nt: TGTGCCAGCAGCCCCACAGCGGGAAATAGAGAGACCCAGTACTTC
abundance: once; v_gene: TRBV19; j_gene: TRBJ1-1; d_gene: TRBD1; CDR3aa: CASSTGGGLGTEAFF; CDR3nt: TGTGCCAGTAGTACAGGGGGCGGTTTGGGCACTGAAGCTTTCTTT
abundance: few; v_gene: TRBV3-1/TRBV3-2; j_gene: TRBJ2-1; d_gene: TRBD2; CDR3aa: CASSQGREAGGRGYNEQFF; CDR3nt: TGTGCCAGCAGCCAAGGAAGGGAAGCGGGGGGGCGAGGGTACAATGAGCAGTTCTTC
abundance: -; v_gene: TRBV2; j_gene: TRBJ2-2; d_gene: -; CDR3aa: CASRKRGNTGELFF; CDR3nt: TGTGCCAGCAGAAAACGGGGTAACACCGGGGAGCTGTTTTTT
abundance: -; v_gene: TRBV18; j_gene: TRBJ2-2; d_gene: TRBD1; CDR3aa: CASSPGQGANTGELFF; CDR3nt: TGTGCCAGCTCCCCCGGGCAGGGGGCTAACACCGGGGAGCTGTTTTTT
abundance: -; v_gene: TRBV7-2; j_gene: TRBJ1-1; d_gene: TRBD1; CDR3aa: CASSLQAGGTEAFF; CDR3nt: TGTGCCAGCAGCTTACAGGCAGGGGGCACTGAAGCTTTCTTT
abundance: large; v_gene: TRBV15; j_gene: TRBJ2-7; d_gene: -; CDR3aa: CATSTDKRDEQYF; CDR3nt: TGTGCCACCAGCACCGACAAGCGGGACGAGCAGTACTTC
abundance: -; v_gene: TRBV5-6; j_gene: TRBJ1-2; d_gene: -; CDR3aa: CASTLGTPNYGYTF; CDR3nt: TGTGCCAGCACCCTTGGGACACCCAACTATGGCTACACCTTC
abundance: -; v_gene: TRBV5-1; j_gene: TRBJ2-3; d_gene: TRBD1; CDR3aa: CASSLLTGETDTQYF; CDR3nt: TGCGCCAGCAGCTTGTTAACAGGGGAAACAGATACGCAGTATTTT
abundance: -; v_gene: TRBV5-1; j_gene: TRBJ2-7; d_gene: TRBD2; CDR3aa: CASSPVPGLAGTSYEQYF; CDR3nt: TGCGCCAGCAGCCCGGTGCCGGGACTAGCGGGTACCTCCTACGAGCAGTACTTC
abundance: -; v_gene: TRBV4-3; j_gene: TRBJ2-1; d_gene: -; CDR3aa: CASSQAPSYVEQFF; CDR3nt: TGCGCCAGCAGCCAAGCGCCTAGCTATGTTGAGCAGTTCTTC
abundance: once; v_gene: TRBV15; j_gene: TRBJ1-1; d_gene: TRBD1; CDR3aa: CATSREGGSEAFF; CDR3nt: TGTGCCACCAGCAGAGAAGGGGGCTCTGAAGCTTTCTTT
abundance: -; v_gene: TRBV7-2; j_gene: TRBJ1-2; d_gene: TRBD1; CDR3aa: CASSSLGTGDGYTF; CDR3nt: TGTGCCAGCAGCTCTCTCGGGACAGGGGATGGCTACACCTTC
abundance: -; v_gene: TRBV6-5; j_gene: TRBJ2-2; d_gene: -; CDR3aa: CASSYSPQLNTGELFF; CDR3nt: TGTGCCAGCAGTTACTCCCCACAGCTGAACACCGGGGAGCTGTTTTTT
abundance: -; v_gene: TRBV7-3; j_gene: TRBJ2-1; d_gene: -; CDR3aa: CASSLTPSAGEQFF; CDR3nt: TGTGCCAGCAGCTTGACCCCTAGTGCCGGTGAGCAGTTCTTC
abundance: few; v_gene: TRBV7-9; j_gene: TRBJ1-6; d_gene: -; CDR3aa: CASSLVRGTPGSPLHF; CDR3nt: TGTGCCAGCAGCTTAGTTCGGGGGACCCCTGGTTCACCCCTCCACTTT
abundance: -; v_gene: TRBV7-2; j_gene: TRBJ2-5; d_gene: TRBD2; CDR3aa: CASSLGERGPQETQYF; CDR3nt: TGTGCCAGCAGCTTAGGCGAGCGGGGGCCCCAAGAGACCCAGTACTTC
abundance: -; v_gene: TRBV9; j_gene: TRBJ2-5; d_gene: -; CDR3aa: CASSVDEVSKRTQYF; CDR3nt: TGTGCCAGCAGCGTAGACGAGGTTAGCAAGAGGACCCAGTACTTC